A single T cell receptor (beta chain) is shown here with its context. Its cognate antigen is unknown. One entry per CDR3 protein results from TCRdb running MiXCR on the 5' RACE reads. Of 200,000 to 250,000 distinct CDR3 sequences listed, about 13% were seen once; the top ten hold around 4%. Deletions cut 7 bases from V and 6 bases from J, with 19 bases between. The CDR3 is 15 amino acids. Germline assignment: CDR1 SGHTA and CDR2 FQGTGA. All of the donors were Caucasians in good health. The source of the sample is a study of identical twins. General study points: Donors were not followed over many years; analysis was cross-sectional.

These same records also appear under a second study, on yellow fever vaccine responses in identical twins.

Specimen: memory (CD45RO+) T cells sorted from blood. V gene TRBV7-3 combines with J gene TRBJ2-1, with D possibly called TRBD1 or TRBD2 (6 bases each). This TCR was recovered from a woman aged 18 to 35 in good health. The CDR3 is CASKGVPGALNEQFF. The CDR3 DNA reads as TGTGCCAGCAAAGGGGTACCGGGGGCGCTCAATGAGCAGTTCTTC. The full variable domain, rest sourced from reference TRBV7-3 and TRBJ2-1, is GAGVSQTPSNKVTEKGKYVELRCDPISGHTALYWYRQSLGQGPEFLIYFQGTGAADDSGLPNDRFFAVRPEGSVSTLKIQRTERGDSAVYLCASKGVPGALNEQFFGPGTRLTVL.